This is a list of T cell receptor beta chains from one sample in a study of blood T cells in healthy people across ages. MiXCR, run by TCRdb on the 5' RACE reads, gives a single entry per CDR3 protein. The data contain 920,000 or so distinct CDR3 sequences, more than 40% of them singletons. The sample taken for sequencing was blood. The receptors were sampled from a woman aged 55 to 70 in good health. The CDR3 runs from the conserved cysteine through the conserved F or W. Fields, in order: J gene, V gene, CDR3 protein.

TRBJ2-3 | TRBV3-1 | CASSHGTPVDTQYF
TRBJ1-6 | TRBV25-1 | CASRSTGIDSPLHF
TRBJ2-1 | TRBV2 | CASSEEARGGDNEQFF
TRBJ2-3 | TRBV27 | CAGRGWRTDTQYF
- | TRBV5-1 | CASSLTSGDYLPHEQYF
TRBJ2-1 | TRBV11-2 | CASSLSQGSYNEQFF
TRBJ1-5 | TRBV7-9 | CASSLGTGGLPQHF
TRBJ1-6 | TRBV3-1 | CASSQIPGPNSPLHF
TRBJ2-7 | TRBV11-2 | CASSLGPPGQGNEQYF
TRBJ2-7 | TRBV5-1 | CASSPGVGGEQYF
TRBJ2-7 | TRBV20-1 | CSARDLSPYEQYF
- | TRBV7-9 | CVSSRGPPPYEQYF
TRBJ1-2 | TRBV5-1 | CASSFEDRSGYTF
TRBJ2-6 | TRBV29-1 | CSAQGSGANVLTF
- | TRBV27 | CASSLSPRGFYNEQYF
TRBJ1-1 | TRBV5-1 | CASSLRGQDTEAFF
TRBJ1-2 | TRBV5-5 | CASSPMGGDYGYTF
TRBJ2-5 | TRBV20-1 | CSASGSWFAGERETQYF
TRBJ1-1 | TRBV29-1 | CSAADRRTEAFF
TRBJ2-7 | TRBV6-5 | CASSYDGRDEQYF
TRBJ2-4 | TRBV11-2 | CASSPRAREHIQYF
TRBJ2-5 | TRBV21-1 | CASSKVNLNEQYF
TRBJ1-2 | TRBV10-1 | CASSPSAYTF
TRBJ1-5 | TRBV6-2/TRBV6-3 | CASRTIPGGQEPQHF
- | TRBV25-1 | CASSKTGQGYEQYF
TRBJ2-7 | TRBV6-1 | CASSARTSPGGEQYF
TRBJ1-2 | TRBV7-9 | CASSLSKGSGGYTF
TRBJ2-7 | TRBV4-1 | CASGLTSGSYEQYF
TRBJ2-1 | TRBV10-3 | CAIRVFREGVENEQFF
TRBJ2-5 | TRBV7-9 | CASSSRTGKSGETQYF
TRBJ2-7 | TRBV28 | CASSPPSGNGREQYF
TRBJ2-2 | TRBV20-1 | CSASPTSGRALYTGELFF
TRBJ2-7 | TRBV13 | CASSSTETGSTGEQYF
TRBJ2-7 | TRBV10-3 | CAISDLRAGGPTYEQYF
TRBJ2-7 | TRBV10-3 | CATAPGQDYEQYF
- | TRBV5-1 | CASSCPGLNEQYF
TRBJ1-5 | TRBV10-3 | CAISESEGQPQHF
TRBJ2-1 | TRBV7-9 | CASSPPSGLTYNEQFF
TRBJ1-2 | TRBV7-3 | CASSLTPRDGNYGYTF
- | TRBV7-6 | CASSLEGTGGETQYF
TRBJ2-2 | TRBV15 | CATSSSGLAGNTGELFF
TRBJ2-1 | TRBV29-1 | CSVEEEGDGEQFF
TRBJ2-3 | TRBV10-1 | CASSESPGVVTDTQYF
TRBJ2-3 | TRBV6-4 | CASSYGPGEGTQYF
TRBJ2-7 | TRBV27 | CANQESRTGVDEQYF
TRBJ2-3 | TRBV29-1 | CSVEVSGGKTDTQYF
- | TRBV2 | CASIRRGSSYNEQYF
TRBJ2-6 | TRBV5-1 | CASSLATGLAGANVLTF
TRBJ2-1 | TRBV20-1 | CSASGPIVGEQFF
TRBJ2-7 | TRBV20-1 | CSASQGLAGYEQYF
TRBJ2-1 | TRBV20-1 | CSARDRVALPNEQFF
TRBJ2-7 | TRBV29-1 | CSVVLRDPYEQYF
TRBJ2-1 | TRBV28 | CASSLLMASAPSSYNEQFF
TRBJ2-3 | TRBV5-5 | CASSRSAGGDMTDTQYF
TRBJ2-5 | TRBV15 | CATSRAGSETQYF
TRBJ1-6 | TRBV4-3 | CASSQEAGGGSPLHF
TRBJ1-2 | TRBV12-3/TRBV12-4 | CASRADRDHYGYTF
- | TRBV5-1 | CASSLGTGTLYEQYF
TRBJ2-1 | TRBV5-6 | CASAETSNEQFF